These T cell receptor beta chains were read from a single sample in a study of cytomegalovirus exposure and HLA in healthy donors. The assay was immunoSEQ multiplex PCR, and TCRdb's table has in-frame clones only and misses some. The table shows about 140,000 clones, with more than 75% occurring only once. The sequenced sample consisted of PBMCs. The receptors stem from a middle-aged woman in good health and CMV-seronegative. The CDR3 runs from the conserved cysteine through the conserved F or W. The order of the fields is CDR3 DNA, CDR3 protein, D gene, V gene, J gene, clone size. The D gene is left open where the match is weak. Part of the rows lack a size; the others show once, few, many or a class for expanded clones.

DNA: TGTGCCAGCAGTGGAAGGGGGAACACTGAAGCTTTCTTT; CDR3: CASSGRGNTEAFF; D: NA; V: TRBV6-5; J: TRBJ1-1; size: NA
DNA: TGCGCCAGCTCTAGGGGTAGCAATCAGCCCCAGCATTTT; CDR3: CASSRGSNQPQHF; D: NA; V: TRBV5-1; J: TRBJ1-5; size: NA
DNA: TGTGCCGGCAGTGGCGTAGGGACTAGCGGACTCACAGATACGCAGTATTTT; CDR3: CAGSGVGTSGLTDTQYF; D: TRBD2; V: TRBV2; J: TRBJ2-3; size: NA
DNA: TGTGCCAGCAGCCCAGGGACTAGCGGGAGGCTCGACGAGCAGTACTTC; CDR3: CASSPGTSGRLDEQYF; D: TRBD2; V: TRBV7-3; J: TRBJ2-7; size: NA
DNA: TGTGCCAGCAGTGAAGTACCTCTAGGAGCCTACGAGCAGTACTTC; CDR3: CASSEVPLGAYEQYF; D: NA; V: TRBV6-1; J: TRBJ2-7; size: NA
DNA: TGCGCCAGCAGCGTGGGGACATCTAATTCACCCCTCCACTTT; CDR3: CASSVGTSNSPLHF; D: NA; V: TRBV23-1; J: TRBJ1-6; size: few
DNA: TGTGCCAGCAGTCTGGAGAGGGACACTGAAGCTTTCTTT; CDR3: CASSLERDTEAFF; D: NA; V: TRBV16; J: TRBJ1-1; size: NA
DNA: TGTGCCAGCAGTTCCGGCGGGACAGGCTCCAATGAGCAGTTCTTC; CDR3: CASSSGGTGSNEQFF; D: TRBD1; V: TRBV28; J: TRBJ2-1; size: NA
DNA: TGTGCCTGGAGCAAGGGGAGGGGCGGTAATGAAAAACTGTTTTTT; CDR3: CAWSKGRGGNEKLFF; D: NA; V: TRBV30; J: TRBJ1-4; size: NA
DNA: TGTGCCAGCCTTGGAGGCACAGATACGCAGTATTTT; CDR3: CASLGGTDTQYF; D: NA; V: TRBV10-3; J: TRBJ2-3; size: NA
DNA: TGTGCCAGCAGTTTAAGGACAGGGGTAAACTATGGCTACACCTTC; CDR3: CASSLRTGVNYGYTF; D: TRBD1; V: TRBV27; J: TRBJ1-2; size: once
DNA: TGCAGTGCCAGAAGGGGCGGCGAGCAGTACTTC; CDR3: CSARRGGEQYF; D: NA; V: TRBV20-1; J: TRBJ2-7; size: NA
DNA: TGTGCCAGCAGCTCCGACAGGGTTGAGACCCAGTACTTC; CDR3: CASSSDRVETQYF; D: TRBD1; V: TRBV11-2; J: TRBJ2-5; size: NA
DNA: TGTGCCAGCAGTTCGAACGCACAGGGGACCCAAGAGACCCAGTACTTC; CDR3: CASSSNAQGTQETQYF; D: TRBD1; V: TRBV27; J: TRBJ2-5; size: few
DNA: TGTGCCAGCAGCAAAACAGGGCCCGGGGAGCTGTTTTTT; CDR3: CASSKTGPGELFF; D: NA; V: TRBV7-9; J: TRBJ2-2; size: once
DNA: TGTGCCAGCAGTCCCCCGGGTTCACCCCTCCACTTT; CDR3: CASSPPGSPLHF; D: NA; V: TRBV28; J: TRBJ1-6; size: NA
DNA: TGTGCCAGCAGTTTCGAGTTTACTGGGGCCAACGTCCTGACTTTC; CDR3: CASSFEFTGANVLTF; D: NA; V: TRBV28; J: TRBJ2-6; size: NA
DNA: TGTGCCAGCAGTTTTTCGGGGAGGAACTATGGCTACACCTTC; CDR3: CASSFSGRNYGYTF; D: NA; V: TRBV28; J: TRBJ1-2; size: NA
DNA: TGCGCCAGCAGCTTGCGCCGGAGCGAGGAGACCCAGTACTTC; CDR3: CASSLRRSEETQYF; D: NA; V: TRBV5-1; J: TRBJ2-5; size: few
DNA: TGCGCCAGCAGCCAAGGGGCGGGTACCAACTACGAGCAGTACTTC; CDR3: CASSQGAGTNYEQYF; D: NA; V: TRBV4-1; J: TRBJ2-7; size: few
DNA: TGTGCCAGCAGCTCCGTGCGGTCAACCGGCGGGACCCAGTACTTC; CDR3: CASSSVRSTGGTQYF; D: NA; V: TRBV11-3; J: TRBJ2-5; size: once
DNA: TGTGCCAGCAGCTTGAGGCAAGCGGGAGTTACGCAGTATTTT; CDR3: CASSLRQAGVTQYF; D: TRBD2; V: TRBV5-6; J: TRBJ2-3; size: NA
DNA: TGTGCCAGCTCCACACTCGGACAGCTTGAAAAACTGTTTTTT; CDR3: CASSTLGQLEKLFF; D: NA; V: TRBV18; J: TRBJ1-4; size: NA
DNA: TGTGCCAGCTCACCTCCGGGTATGATCTACGAGCAGTACTTC; CDR3: CASSPPGMIYEQYF; D: NA; V: TRBV18; J: TRBJ2-7; size: NA
DNA: TGTGCCAGCAGTTTAATCAGGGGCTTGGATGGCTACACCTTC; CDR3: CASSLIRGLDGYTF; D: NA; V: TRBV27; J: TRBJ1-2; size: NA
DNA: TGTGCCAGCAGTTATGGGAGATTGAACACTGAAGCTTTCTTT; CDR3: CASSYGRLNTEAFF; D: NA; V: TRBV6-6; J: TRBJ1-1; size: NA
DNA: TGTGCCAGCAGCCAGACTCAGGGATTCTACGAGCAGTACTTC; CDR3: CASSQTQGFYEQYF; D: NA; V: TRBV5-6; J: TRBJ2-7; size: NA